This T cell receptor beta chain was profiled in a study of cytomegalovirus exposure and HLA in healthy donors. PCR involved 60 Vbeta and 13 Jbeta primers. Method: immunoSEQ multiplex PCR; TCRdb's copy keeps in-frame clones and lacks some. This sample has some 200,000 clones, with roughly 80% found just once. For this clone: The antigen is not known.

The study's findings and limits: Sequencing depth across donors, presence/absence analyses assumed, was roughly uniform.

Unmatched junction bases numbered 7, after V lost 3 bases and J lost 5 bases. The CDR3 is made up of 13 amino acids. Germline loops: CDR1 SQVTM, CDR2 ANQGSEA. Sequences were obtained from PBMCs. This receptor was identified in a woman between 45 and 65 years old in good health and CMV-seropositive. The chain combines TRBV29-1 with TRBJ2-7; 7 nucleotides line up with TRBD1. CDR3 in DNA: TGCAGCGTTGACAGGGGGTCGCGGGACGAGCAGTACTTC. This encodes CSVDRGSRDEQYF.